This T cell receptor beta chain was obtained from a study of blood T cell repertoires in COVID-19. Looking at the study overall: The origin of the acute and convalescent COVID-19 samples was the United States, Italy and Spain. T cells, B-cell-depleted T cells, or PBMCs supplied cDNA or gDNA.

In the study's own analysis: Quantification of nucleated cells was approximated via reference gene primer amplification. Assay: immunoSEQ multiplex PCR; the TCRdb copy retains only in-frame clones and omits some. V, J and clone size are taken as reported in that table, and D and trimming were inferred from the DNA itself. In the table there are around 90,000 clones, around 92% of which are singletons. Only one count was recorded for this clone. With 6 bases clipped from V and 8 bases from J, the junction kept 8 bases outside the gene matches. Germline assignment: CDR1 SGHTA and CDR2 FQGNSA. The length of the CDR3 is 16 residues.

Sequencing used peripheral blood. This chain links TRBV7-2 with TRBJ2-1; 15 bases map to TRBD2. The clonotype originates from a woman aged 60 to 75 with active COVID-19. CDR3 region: CASSRGLAGGDDEQFF. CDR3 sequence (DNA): TGTGCCAGCAGTCGTGGACTAGCGGGAGGGGACGATGAGCAGTTCTTC.